The text below deals with one TCR beta chain. TCRdb's table, derived via immunoSEQ multiplex PCR, lists solely in-frame clones and lacks some. The repertoire has around 340,000 clones, less than 90% of them found once; the top ten carry roughly 7.1%. The record originates from a study of blood T cell repertoires in COVID-19. Germline values: CDR1 SNHLY, CDR2 FYNNEI. The CDR3 is made up of 13 amino acids. V lost 5 bases to trimming and J lost 5 bases, with 9 bases between them. Seattle-derived patients entered the study during active infection and were followed longitudinally. V gene TRBV2 combines with J gene TRBJ1-4; D is unclear. The sequenced sample was peripheral blood. The TCR was taken from a woman in her sixties or seventies with COVID-19, enrolled during active disease. The CDR3 is CASSLPGNEKLFF. CDR3 in DNA: TGTGCCAGCAGTTTGCCCGGGAATGAAAAACTGTTTTTT.